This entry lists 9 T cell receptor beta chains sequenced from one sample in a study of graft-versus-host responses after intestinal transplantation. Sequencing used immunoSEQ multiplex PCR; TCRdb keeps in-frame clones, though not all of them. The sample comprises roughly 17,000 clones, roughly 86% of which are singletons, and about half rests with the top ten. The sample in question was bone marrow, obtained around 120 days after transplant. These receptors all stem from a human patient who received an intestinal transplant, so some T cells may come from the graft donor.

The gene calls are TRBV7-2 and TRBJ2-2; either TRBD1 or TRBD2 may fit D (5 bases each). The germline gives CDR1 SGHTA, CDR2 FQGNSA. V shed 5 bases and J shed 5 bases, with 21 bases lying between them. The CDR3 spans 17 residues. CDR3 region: CASSPFGGAWSTGELFF. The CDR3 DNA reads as TGTGCCAGCAGCCCCTTTGGGGGAGCTTGGTCTACCGGGGAGCTGTTTTTT.

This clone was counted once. The CDR3 DNA sequence: TGTGCCAGCAGCTTCGGTTCGCTAACCGGGGAGCTGTTTTTT. Amino acids: CASSFGSLTGELFF. V usage is TRBV13 and J usage is TRBJ2-2; D gene ambiguous. This CDR3 spans 14 amino acids. Germline lookup yields CDR1 PRHDT and CDR2 FYEKMQ (reference sequence). V dropped 3 bases and J dropped 5 bases, with 10 bases sitting between them.

The CDR3 DNA reads TGTGCCAGCAGCTTGGGGACTAGCGGGATAAATGAGCAGTTCTTC. Residues: CASSLGTSGINEQFF. The chain combines TRBV7-3 with TRBJ2-1, with 13 bases aligning to TRBD2. The CDR3 covers 15 residues. Losses at the gene ends were 3 bases for V and 7 bases for J; bases not matched to a gene: 3. Germline values: CDR1 SGHTA, CDR2 FQGTGA.

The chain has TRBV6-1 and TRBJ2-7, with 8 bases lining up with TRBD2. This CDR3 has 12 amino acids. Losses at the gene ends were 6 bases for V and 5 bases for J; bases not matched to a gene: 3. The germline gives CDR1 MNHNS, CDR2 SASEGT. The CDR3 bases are TGTGCCAGCAGCCCGGGAGGGAACGAGCAGTACTTC. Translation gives CASSPGGNEQYF.

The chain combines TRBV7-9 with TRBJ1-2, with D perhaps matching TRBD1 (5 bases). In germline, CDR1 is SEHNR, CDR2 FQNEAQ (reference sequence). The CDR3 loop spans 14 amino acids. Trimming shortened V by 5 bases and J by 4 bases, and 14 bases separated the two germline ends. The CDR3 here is CASSLPRVLYGYTF. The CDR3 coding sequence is TGTGCCAGCAGCCTACCCAGGGTACTCTATGGCTACACCTTC.

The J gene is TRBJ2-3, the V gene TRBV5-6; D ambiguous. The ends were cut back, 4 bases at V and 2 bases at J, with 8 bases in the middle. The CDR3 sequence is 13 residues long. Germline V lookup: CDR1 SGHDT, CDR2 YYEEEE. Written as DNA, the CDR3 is TGTGCCAGCAGCCCGTTACTCACAGATACGCAGTATTTT. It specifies CASSPLLTDTQYF.

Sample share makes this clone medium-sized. This CDR3 is CASSYSPDRGREQYF. In DNA form, the CDR3 reads TGTGCCAGCAGTTACTCGCCTGACAGGGGAAGGGAGCAGTACTTC. The V and J genes are TRBV6-5 and TRBJ2-7, with 8 bases aligning to TRBD1. The CDR3 covers 15 residues. Germline values: CDR1 MNHEY, CDR2 SVGAGI. V gave up 0 bases and J gave up 7 bases; unmatched junction bases: 8.

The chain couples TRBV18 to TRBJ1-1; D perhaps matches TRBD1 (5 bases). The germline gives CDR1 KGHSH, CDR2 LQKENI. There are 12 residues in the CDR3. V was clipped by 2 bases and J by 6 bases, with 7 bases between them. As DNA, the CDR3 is TGTGCCAGCTCACCAGGGGGGGCTGAAGCTTTCTTT. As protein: CASSPGGAEAFF.

The CDR3 DNA follows: TGTGCCTGGAAGGTGGAAGGAGGCGGGGAGCTGTTTTTT. This gives the protein CAWKVEGGGELFF. The rearrangement joins TRBV30 to TRBJ2-2; possibly TRBD2 for D (5 bases). V was trimmed by 4 bases and J by 7 bases, leaving 13 bases between them. The V gene's germline CDR1 is GTSNPN and CDR2 SVGIG (reference sequence). This CDR3 comprises 13 residues. Full variable domain (outside the CDR3, taken from reference TRBV30 and TRBJ2-2): SQTIHQWPATLVQPVGSPLSLECTVEGTSNPNLYWYRQAAGRGLQLLFYSVGIGQISSEVPQNLSASRPQDRQFILSSKKLLLSDSGFYLCAWKVEGGGELFFGEGSRLTVL.